Listed below are T cell receptor beta chains from one sample, sequenced in a study of OX40 agonist ivuxolimab in advanced cancers. Clones were read by immunoSEQ multiplex PCR, and TCRdb kept only the in-frame ones, dropping some. This table holds about 79,000 clones, roughly 90% found once. Sequences were derived from CD4+ or CD8+ T cells sorted from blood, sampled in a trial of the OX40 agonist ivuxolimab. These receptors originate from an adult with an advanced solid tumor such as melanoma, head and neck, liver or kidney cancer. Each CDR3 is given with its conserved first and last residue. The order of the fields is J gene, V gene, clone size, D gene, CDR3 protein, CDR3 DNA. A D gene is named only where the DNA matches it firmly. Clone size appears in some rows only: once, few, many, or a class for an expanded clone.

TRBJ2-1 | TRBV6-6 | . | . | CASRQDTTYNEQFF | TGTGCCAGCAGACAGGACACGACCTACAATGAGCAGTTCTTC
TRBJ2-7 | TRBV9 | . | TRBD2 | CASSVATGGGVYEQYF | TGTGCCAGCAGCGTAGCTACCGGGGGAGGGGTATACGAGCAGTACTTC
TRBJ2-3 | TRBV27 | . | TRBD1 | CASSTLGQVTQYF | TGTGCCAGCTCTACCCTGGGACAGGTTACGCAGTATTTT
TRBJ1-1 | TRBV4-1 | . | TRBD1 | CASSRIRTGAMNTEAFF | TGCGCCAGCAGCCGAATAAGGACAGGGGCTATGAACACTGAAGCTTTCTTT
TRBJ2-7 | TRBV5-1 | . | TRBD1 | CASSSGTGETAYF | TGCGCCAGCAGCTCAGGGACAGGGGAAACGGCGTACTTC
TRBJ2-7 | TRBV18 | . | . | CASSPSLYEQYF | TGTGCCAGCTCACCTAGCCTTTACGAGCAGTACTTC
TRBJ2-7 | TRBV6-1 | . | TRBD2 | CASSDVGLAGGQAYEQYF | TGTGCCAGCAGTGATGTGGGACTAGCGGGAGGACAGGCCTACGAGCAGTACTTC
TRBJ2-5 | TRBV7-3 | . | . | CASSLTGRGGETQYF | TGTGCCAGCAGCTTGACCGGGAGAGGGGGCGAGACCCAGTACTTC
TRBJ2-3 | TRBV28 | . | TRBD1 | CASKRDRGRSDTQYF | TGTGCCAGCAAGAGGGACAGGGGTAGGTCCGATACGCAGTATTTT
TRBJ1-1 | TRBV11-3 | once | TRBD1 | CAAQRQGARKRVLFSTEAFF | TGTGCCGCACAAAGACAGGGGGCGCGAAAGAGAGTTTTATTTAGCACTGAAGCTTTCTTT
TRBJ1-1 | TRBV18 | . | . | CASSPSSQLLGRAFF | TGTGCCAGCTCACCATCGAGTCAATTACTGGGAAGAGCTTTCTTT
TRBJ2-2 | TRBV11-3 | . | . | CASSRESGELFF | TGTGCCAGCAGCCGGGAGAGCGGGGAGCTGTTTTTT
TRBJ2-1 | TRBV29-1 | . | . | CSVEGRVGYNEQFF | TGCAGCGTTGAGGGCAGGGTCGGGTACAATGAGCAGTTCTTC
TRBJ2-3 | TRBV7-2 | . | . | CASNRQYSDTQYF | TGTGCCAGCAACCGTCAGTATTCAGATACGCAGTATTTT
TRBJ2-1 | TRBV7-9 | . | . | CASSKEATRTFNNEQFF | TGTGCCTCTTCGAAGGAAGCGACTCGCACCTTTAACAATGAGCAGTTCTTC
TRBJ2-3 | TRBV30 | . | . | CAWVGGVLNTDTQYF | TGTGCCTGGGTCGGGGGCGTCCTTAACACAGATACGCAGTATTTT
TRBJ1-2 | TRBV2 | . | TRBD1 | CASRGLTGNYGYTF | TGTGCCAGCAGGGGGTTGACAGGGAACTATGGCTACACCTTC
TRBJ2-2 | TRBV7-9 | . | . | CASSSPKVGNTGELFF | TGTGCCAGCAGCTCCCCCAAGGTCGGGAACACCGGGGAGCTGTTTTTT
TRBJ2-5 | TRBV29-1 | . | TRBD1 | CSVEDYRGETQYF | TGCAGCGTTGAAGATTACAGGGGCGAGACCCAGTACTTC
TRBJ1-1 | TRBV30 | . | . | CAWNQGVPFF | TGTGCCTGGAATCAGGGAGTACCTTTCTTT
TRBJ1-2 | TRBV7-2 | . | . | CASSLGSVLNTF | TGTGCCAGCAGCTTAGGGTCGGTACTTAACACCTTC
TRBJ2-5 | TRBV7-9 | . | TRBD2 | CASSWGLAGQETQYF | TGTGCCAGCAGCTGGGGACTAGCGGGACAAGAGACCCAGTACTTC
TRBJ1-2 | TRBV7-9 | once | . | CASSFSGGGYTF | TGTGCCAGCAGCTTCTCTGGGGGAGGCTACACCTTC
TRBJ2-1 | TRBV7-2 | . | TRBD2 | CASSRGLAGSGDEQFF | TGTGCCAGCAGCAGGGGACTAGCGGGGTCCGGGGATGAGCAGTTCTTC
TRBJ1-5 | TRBV18 | . | . | CASSWTPNSNQPQHF | TGTGCCAGCTCCTGGACTCCGAATAGCAATCAGCCCCAGCATTTT
TRBJ2-5 | TRBV29-1 | . | . | CSGITGQETQYF | TGCAGCGGGATAACAGGGCAAGAGACCCAGTACTTC
TRBJ2-6 | TRBV7-2 | . | TRBD2 | CASSFGGRGEANVLTF | TGTGCCAGCAGCTTTGGCGGGAGGGGGGAGGCCAACGTCCTGACTTTC
TRBJ2-7 | TRBV28 | once | . | CASRPGVWVGRAGRYEQYF | TGTGCCAGCAGACCTGGGGTCTGGGTGGGAAGGGCCGGGCGGTACGAGCAGTACTTC
TRBJ2-1 | TRBV10-3 | . | TRBD2 | CAISVSGNYPEQFF | TGTGCCATCAGTGTTAGCGGGAATTACCCCGAGCAGTTCTTC
TRBJ2-5 | TRBV7-9 | . | TRBD2 | CASSPGGLEGTQYF | TGTGCCAGCAGCCCGGGGGGACTCGAGGGGACCCAGTACTTC
TRBJ2-1 | TRBV7-2 | . | TRBD2 | CASSLGLVNEQFF | TGTGCCAGCAGCTTGGGACTAGTCAATGAGCAGTTCTTC
TRBJ2-1 | TRBV4-2 | . | TRBD2 | CASSQDLAGGGNEQFF | TGTGCCAGCAGCCAAGATTTGGCGGGAGGGGGCAATGAGCAGTTCTTC
TRBJ2-6 | TRBV11-2 | . | TRBD1 | CASSGQAASGANVLTF | TGTGCCAGCTCGGGACAGGCGGCCTCTGGGGCCAACGTCCTGACTTTC
TRBJ2-1 | TRBV9 | . | TRBD2 | CASSAELRLAYNEQFF | TGTGCCAGCAGCGCCGAGTTGAGACTAGCTTACAATGAGCAGTTCTTC
TRBJ1-2 | TRBV4-2 | . | . | CASSQARDGAYGYTF | TGTGCCAGCAGCCAAGCCCGGGACGGGGCCTATGGCTACACCTTC
TRBJ2-7 | TRBV28 | . | TRBD2 | CASTPGGGGTGYEQYF | TGTGCCAGCACCCCGGGGGGCGGGGGGACGGGATACGAGCAGTACTTC
TRBJ2-2 | TRBV10-3 | . | . | CAISGDRETGELFF | TGTGCCATCAGTGGGGACCGTGAAACCGGGGAGCTGTTTTTT
TRBJ2-1 | TRBV9 | . | TRBD1 | CASSPPDRDRGNEQFF | TGTGCCAGCAGCCCTCCCGATCGGGACAGGGGAAATGAGCAGTTCTTC
TRBJ2-5 | TRBV6-1 | . | . | CASSIRQLQETQYF | TGTGCCAGCAGTATCCGACAGCTCCAAGAGACCCAGTACTTC